These T cell receptor beta chains were read from a single sample in a study of blood T cell repertoires in COVID-19. TCRdb's table, derived via immunoSEQ multiplex PCR, lists solely in-frame clones and lacks some. This table holds fewer than 250,000 clones, under 85% found once. The material sequenced was peripheral blood. The receptors were gathered from a human donor in a cohort sampled during active COVID-19. The CDR3 runs from the conserved cysteine through the conserved F or W. The order of the fields is D gene, V gene, CDR3 protein. The D gene is left open where the match is weak.

>-|TRBV7-9
CASSLRGRPNEKLFF
>-|TRBV28
CASSLARGAYEQYF
>TRBD2|TRBV10-1
CASSELSGSIAGELFF
>-|TRBV30
CAWARGGESYEQYF
>-|TRBV28
CASSSMGQARGDTQYF
>TRBD2|TRBV9
CASSRRAGGRTDTQYF
>TRBD1|TRBV5-1
CASSPDRGEQFF
>TRBD1|TRBV11-1
CASSFNRGLLNTEAFF
>-|TRBV27
CASSPLTRNYGYTF
>-|TRBV19
CASSSSGVAETQYF
>-|TRBV9
CASSPAPTHQETQYF
>-|TRBV27
CASSLSRISYEQYF
>-|TRBV28
CAIQGNSNQPQHF
>-|TRBV2
CASSLTGPF
>TRBD1|TRBV28
CASSMTGFYEQYF
>-|TRBV6-5
CASKEQASTDTQYF
>TRBD2|TRBV6-5
CASHGGGRSDTQYF
>-|TRBV30
CAWSVAGPGYTF
>TRBD2|TRBV10-3
CAISEPGLAQETQYF
>-|TRBV5-6
CASSLDPNSYNEQFF
>TRBD2|TRBV5-4
CASSLGLAGKNEQFF
>TRBD1|TRBV19
CASSHRGRNTEAFF
>TRBD2|TRBV7-3
CASSLVAGPGSYNEQFF
>TRBD2|TRBV5-4
CASSAGTNQETQYF
>-|TRBV2
CASGGDRGANVLTF
>TRBD1|TRBV29-1
CSVLQGAVETQYF